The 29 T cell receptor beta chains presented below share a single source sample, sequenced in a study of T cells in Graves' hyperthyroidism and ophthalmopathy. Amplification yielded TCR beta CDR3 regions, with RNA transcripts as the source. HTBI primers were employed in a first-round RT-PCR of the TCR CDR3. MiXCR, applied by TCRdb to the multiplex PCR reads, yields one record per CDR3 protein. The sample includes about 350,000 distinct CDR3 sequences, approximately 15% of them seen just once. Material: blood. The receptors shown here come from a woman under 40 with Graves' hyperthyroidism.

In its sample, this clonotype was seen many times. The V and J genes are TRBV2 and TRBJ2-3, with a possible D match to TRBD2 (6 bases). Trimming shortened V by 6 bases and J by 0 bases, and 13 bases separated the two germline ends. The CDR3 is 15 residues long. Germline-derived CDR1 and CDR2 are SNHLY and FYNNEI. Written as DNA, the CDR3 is TGTGCCAGCAGGGGGCTTGCGGGGAGCACAGATACGCAGTATTTT. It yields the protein CASRGLAGSTDTQYF.

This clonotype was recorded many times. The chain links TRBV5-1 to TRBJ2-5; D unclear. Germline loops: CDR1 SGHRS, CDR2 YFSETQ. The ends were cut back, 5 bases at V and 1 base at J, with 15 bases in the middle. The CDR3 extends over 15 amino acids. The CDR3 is CASSSTGRPQETQYF. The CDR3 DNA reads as TGCGCCAGCAGTTCTACCGGACGGCCCCAAGAGACCCAGTACTTC.

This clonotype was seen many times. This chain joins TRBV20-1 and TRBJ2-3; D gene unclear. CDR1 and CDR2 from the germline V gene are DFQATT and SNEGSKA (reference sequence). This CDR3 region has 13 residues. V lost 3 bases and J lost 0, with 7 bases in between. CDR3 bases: TGCAGTGCTAGTTGGCTTAGCACAGATACGCAGTATTTT. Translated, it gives CSASWLSTDTQYF.

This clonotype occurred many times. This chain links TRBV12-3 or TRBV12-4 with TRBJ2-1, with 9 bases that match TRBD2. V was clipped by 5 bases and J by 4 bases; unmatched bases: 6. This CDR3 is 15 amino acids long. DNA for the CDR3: TGTGCCAGCAGTCATAGCGGGGGACGTTACAATGAGCAGTTCTTC. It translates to CASSHSGGRYNEQFF.

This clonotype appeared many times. The chain's CDR3 is CASTTTGAEYEQYF. The CDR3 bases are TGTGCCAGCACTACGACAGGAGCTGAATACGAGCAGTACTTC. The chain couples TRBV7-9 to TRBJ2-7; D may be TRBD1 (6 bases). The CDR3 is made up of 14 amino acids. Germline CDR1 is SEHNR and CDR2 is FQNEAQ (reference sequence). V was cut by 7 bases and J by 4 bases, with 17 bases left in between. Using reference TRBV7-9 and TRBJ2-7 for the parts outside the CDR3, the full variable domain is DTGVSQNPRHKITKRGQNVTFRCDPISEHNRLYWYRQTLGQGPEFLTYFQNEAQLEKSRLLSDRFSAERPKGSFSTLEIQRTEQGDSAMYLCASTTTGAEYEQYFGPGTRLTVT.

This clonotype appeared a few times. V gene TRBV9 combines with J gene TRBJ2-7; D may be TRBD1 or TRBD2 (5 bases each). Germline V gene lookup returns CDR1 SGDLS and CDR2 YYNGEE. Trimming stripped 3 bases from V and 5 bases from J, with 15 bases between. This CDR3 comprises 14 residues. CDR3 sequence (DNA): TGTGCCAGCAGCGCACCCACCGGGACCGACGAGCAGTACTTC. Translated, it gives CASSAPTGTDEQYF.

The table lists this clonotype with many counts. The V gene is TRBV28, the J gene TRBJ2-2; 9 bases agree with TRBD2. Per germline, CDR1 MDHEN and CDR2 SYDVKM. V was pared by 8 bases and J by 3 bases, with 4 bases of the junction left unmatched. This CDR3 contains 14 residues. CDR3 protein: CASSRLADTGELFF. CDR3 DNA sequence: TGTGCCAGCTCCCGACTAGCGGACACCGGGGAGCTGTTTTTT.

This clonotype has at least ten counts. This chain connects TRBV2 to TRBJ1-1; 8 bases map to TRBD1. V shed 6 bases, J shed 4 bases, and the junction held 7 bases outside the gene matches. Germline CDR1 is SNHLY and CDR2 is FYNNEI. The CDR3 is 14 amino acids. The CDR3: CASSDRGEITEAFF. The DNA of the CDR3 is TGTGCCAGCAGCGACAGGGGTGAGATCACTGAAGCTTTCTTT.

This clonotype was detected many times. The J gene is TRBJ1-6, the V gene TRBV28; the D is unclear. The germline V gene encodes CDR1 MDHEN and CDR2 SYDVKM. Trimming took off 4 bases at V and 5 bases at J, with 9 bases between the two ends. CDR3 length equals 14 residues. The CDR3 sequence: CASSSTTNNSPLHF. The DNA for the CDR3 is TGTGCCAGCAGTTCCACAACGAATAATTCACCCCTCCACTTT.

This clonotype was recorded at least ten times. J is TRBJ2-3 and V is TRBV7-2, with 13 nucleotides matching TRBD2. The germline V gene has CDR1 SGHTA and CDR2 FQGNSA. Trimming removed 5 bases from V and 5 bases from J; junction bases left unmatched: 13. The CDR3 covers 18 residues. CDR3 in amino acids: CASSLIPGLAGAGDTQYF. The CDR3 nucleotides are TGTGCCAGCAGCCTGATCCCAGGACTAGCGGGAGCCGGAGATACGCAGTATTTT.

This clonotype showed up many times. The CDR3: CSAPRGRGETQYF. CDR3 nucleotide sequence: TGCAGTGCCCCCAGAGGAAGGGGAGAGACCCAGTACTTC. J is TRBJ2-5 and V is TRBV20-1; D is perhaps TRBD1 (5 bases). Germline V gives CDR1 DFQATT, CDR2 SNEGSKA (reference sequence). V lost 6 bases and J lost 4, with 15 bases in between. The CDR3 is 13 amino acids.

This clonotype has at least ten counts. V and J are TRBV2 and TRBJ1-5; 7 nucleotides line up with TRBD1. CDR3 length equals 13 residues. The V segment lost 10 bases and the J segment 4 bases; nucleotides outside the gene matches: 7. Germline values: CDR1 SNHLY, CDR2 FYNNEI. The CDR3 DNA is TGTGCCACTAAGGGGACAGAAAATCAGCCCCAGCATTTT. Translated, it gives CATKGTENQPQHF.

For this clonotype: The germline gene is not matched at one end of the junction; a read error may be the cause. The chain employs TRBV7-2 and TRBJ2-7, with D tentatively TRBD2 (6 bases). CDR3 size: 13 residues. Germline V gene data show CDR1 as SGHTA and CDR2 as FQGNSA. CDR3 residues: CASSFAGIYGQYF. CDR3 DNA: TGTGCCAGCAGCTTTGCGGGAATCTACGGGCAGTACTTC.

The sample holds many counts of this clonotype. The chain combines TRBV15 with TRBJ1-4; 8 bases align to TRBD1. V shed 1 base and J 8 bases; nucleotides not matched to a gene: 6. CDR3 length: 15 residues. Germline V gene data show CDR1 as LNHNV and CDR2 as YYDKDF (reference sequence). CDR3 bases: TGTGCCACCAGCAGAGCCGGACAGGGTATAGAAAAACTGTTTTTT. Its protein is CATSRAGQGIEKLFF.

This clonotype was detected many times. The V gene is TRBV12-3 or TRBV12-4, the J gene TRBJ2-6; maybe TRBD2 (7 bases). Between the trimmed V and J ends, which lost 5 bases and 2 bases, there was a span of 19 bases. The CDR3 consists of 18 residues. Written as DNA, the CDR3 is TGTGCCAGCAGTCCCATAGGGGGGGCCTCCACTGGGGCCAACGTCCTGACTTTC. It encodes CASSPIGGASTGANVLTF.

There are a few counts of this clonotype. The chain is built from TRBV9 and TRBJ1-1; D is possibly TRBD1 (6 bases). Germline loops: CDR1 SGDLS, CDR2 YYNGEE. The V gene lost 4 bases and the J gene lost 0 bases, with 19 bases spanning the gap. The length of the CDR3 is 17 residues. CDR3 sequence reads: CASSLGPGGLMNTEAFF. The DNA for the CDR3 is TGTGCCAGCAGCTTGGGCCCCGGGGGCCTTATGAACACTGAAGCTTTCTTT.

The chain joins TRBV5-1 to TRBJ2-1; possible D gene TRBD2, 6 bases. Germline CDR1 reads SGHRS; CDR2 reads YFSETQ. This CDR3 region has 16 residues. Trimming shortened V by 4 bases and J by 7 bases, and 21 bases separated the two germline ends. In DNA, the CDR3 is TGCGCCAGCAGCCCGCCGGCGGGGCGGGGTGGGAATGAGCAGTTCTTC. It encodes CASSPPAGRGGNEQFF.

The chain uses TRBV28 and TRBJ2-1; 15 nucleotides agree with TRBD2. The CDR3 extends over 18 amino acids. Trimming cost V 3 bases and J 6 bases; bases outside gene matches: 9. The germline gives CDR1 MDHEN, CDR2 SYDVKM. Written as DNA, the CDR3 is TGTGCCAGCAGTTTCCGGACTAGCGGGAGGGCCCTCGGCAATGAGCAGTTCTTC. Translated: CASSFRTSGRALGNEQFF. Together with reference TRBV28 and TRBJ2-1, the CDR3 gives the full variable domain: DVKVTQSSRYLVKRTGEKVFLECVQDMDHENMFWYRQDPGLGLRLIYFSYDVKMKEKGDIPEGYSVSREKKERFSLILESASTNQTSMYLCASSFRTSGRALGNEQFFGPGTRLTVL.

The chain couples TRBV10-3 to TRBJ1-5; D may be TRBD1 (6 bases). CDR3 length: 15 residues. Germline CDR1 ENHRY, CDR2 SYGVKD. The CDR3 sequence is CASLVGATEEGPQHF. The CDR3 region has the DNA TGTGCTTCCCTAGTGGGGGCGACGGAGGAGGGGCCCCAGCATTTT.

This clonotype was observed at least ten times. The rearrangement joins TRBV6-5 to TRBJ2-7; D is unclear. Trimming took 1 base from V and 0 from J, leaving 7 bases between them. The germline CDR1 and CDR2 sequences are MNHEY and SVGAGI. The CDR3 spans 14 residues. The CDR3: CASSYLTNSYEQYF. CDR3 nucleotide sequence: TGTGCCAGCAGTTACTTAACCAACTCCTACGAGCAGTACTTC.

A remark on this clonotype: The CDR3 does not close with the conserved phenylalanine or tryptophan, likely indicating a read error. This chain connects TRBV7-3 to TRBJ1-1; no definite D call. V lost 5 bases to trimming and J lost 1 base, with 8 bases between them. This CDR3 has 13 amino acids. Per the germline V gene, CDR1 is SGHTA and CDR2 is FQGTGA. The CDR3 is CASSLNSNTEAFL. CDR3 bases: TGTGCCAGCAGCCTAAACTCGAACACTGAAGCTTTCCTT.

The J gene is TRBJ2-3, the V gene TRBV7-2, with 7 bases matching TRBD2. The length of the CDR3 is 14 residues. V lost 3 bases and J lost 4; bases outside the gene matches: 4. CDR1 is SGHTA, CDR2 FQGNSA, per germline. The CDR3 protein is CASSFTSEADTQYF. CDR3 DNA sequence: TGTGCCAGCAGCTTTACTAGCGAGGCAGATACGCAGTATTTT.

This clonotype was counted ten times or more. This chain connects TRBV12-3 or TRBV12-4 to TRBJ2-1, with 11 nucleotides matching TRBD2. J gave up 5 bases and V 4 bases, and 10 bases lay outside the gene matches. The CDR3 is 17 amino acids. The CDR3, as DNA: TGTGCCAGCAGTTCCGGGACTAGCGGACTTCAAAACAATGAGCAGTTCTTC. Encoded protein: CASSSGTSGLQNNEQFF.

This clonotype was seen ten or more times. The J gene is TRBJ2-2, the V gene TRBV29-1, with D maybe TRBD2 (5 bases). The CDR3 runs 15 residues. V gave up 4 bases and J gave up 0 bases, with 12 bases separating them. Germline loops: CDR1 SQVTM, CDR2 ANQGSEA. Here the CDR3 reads CSVVSGNTNTGELFF. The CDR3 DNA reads TGCAGCGTTGTCTCCGGGAACACGAACACCGGGGAGCTGTTTTTT.

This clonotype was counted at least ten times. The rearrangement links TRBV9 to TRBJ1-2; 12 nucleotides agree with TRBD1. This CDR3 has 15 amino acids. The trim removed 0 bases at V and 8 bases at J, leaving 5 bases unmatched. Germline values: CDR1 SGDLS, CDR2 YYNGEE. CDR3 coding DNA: TGTGCCAGCAGCGTAGATGGGACAGGGGGCCTGGGCTACACCTTC. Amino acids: CASSVDGTGGLGYTF.

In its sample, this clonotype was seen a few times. CDR3 sequence reads: CASTFSSGQGGRELFF. The CDR3 region has the DNA TGTGCCAGCACCTTCTCCTCGGGACAGGGTGGAAGGGAGCTGTTTTTT. This sequence joins TRBV6-2 or TRBV6-3 and TRBJ2-2; TRBD1 matches at 9 bases. V was clipped by 7 bases and J by 9 bases; unmatched bases: 15. This CDR3 is built from 16 residues. CDR1 MNHEY and CDR2 SVGEGT come from the germline V gene.

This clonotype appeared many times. CDR3 residues: CASSSAGRGFGELFF. The CDR3 nucleotides are TGTGCCAGCAGTTCAGCGGGCAGGGGATTCGGGGAGCTGTTTTTT. The rearrangement joins TRBV12-3 or TRBV12-4 to TRBJ2-2; D tentatively reads TRBD1 or TRBD2 (6 bases each). Trimming stripped 4 bases from V and 7 bases from J, with 16 bases between. The CDR3 length is 15 residues.

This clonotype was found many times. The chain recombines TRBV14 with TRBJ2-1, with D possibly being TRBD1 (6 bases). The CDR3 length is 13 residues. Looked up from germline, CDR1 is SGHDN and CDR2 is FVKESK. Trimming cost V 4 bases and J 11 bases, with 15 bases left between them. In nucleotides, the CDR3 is TGTGCCAGCAGCCCCTTAAGGGGGACGCAGCAGTTCTTC. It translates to CASSPLRGTQQFF.

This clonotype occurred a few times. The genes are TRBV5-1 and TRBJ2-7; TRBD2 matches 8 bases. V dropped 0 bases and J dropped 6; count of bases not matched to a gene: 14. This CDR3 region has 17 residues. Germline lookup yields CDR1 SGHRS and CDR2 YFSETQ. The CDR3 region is CASSLDSSGIKYGEQYF. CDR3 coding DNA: TGCGCCAGCAGCTTGGACAGTAGCGGGATTAAGTACGGCGAGCAGTACTTC. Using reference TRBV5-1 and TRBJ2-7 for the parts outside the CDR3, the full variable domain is KAGVTQTPRYLIKTRGQQVTLSCSPISGHRSVSWYQQTPGQGLQFLFEYFSETQRNKGNFPGRFSGRQFSNSRSEMNVSTLELGDSALYLCASSLDSSGIKYGEQYFGPGTRLTVT.